The 12 T cell receptor beta chains presented below share a single source sample, sequenced in a study of shared clonotypes between healthy human individuals. Assay: immunoSEQ multiplex PCR; the TCRdb copy retains only in-frame clones and omits some. Among about 500,000 clones listed, roughly four fifths were seen once. Input material: PBMCs. The source is a woman aged 40 to 50 in good health. Some clones in this sample may be carry-over from other donors' samples.

The table lists this clone with a few counts. V and J are TRBV29-1 and TRBJ2-3; 10 bases align to TRBD2. This CDR3 comprises 18 residues. V lost 3 bases and J lost 5; bases outside the gene matches: 17. Germline V gene lookup returns CDR1 SQVTM and CDR2 ANQGSEA. CDR3 DNA: TGCAGCGTTGAGAGACCACGAGGAGCGGGAGGGCCGGTAGATACGCAGTATTTT. Translation gives CSVERPRGAGGPVDTQYF.

This clone was counted a few times. This chain uses TRBV10-1 with TRBJ1-4, with a weak D call TRBD1 (6 bases). Germline loops: CDR1 WNHNN, CDR2 SYGVQD (reference sequence). The CDR3 has 12 residues. The V end lost 10 bases, the J end lost 7 bases, and 13 bases lay between the germline ends. The CDR3 loop is CAKPDSGEKLFF. CDR3 in DNA: TGCGCCAAGCCGGACAGCGGTGAAAAACTGTTTTTT.

The rearrangement links TRBV28 to TRBJ1-3; TRBD1 matches 7 bases. Germline lookup yields CDR1 MDHEN and CDR2 SYDVKM. V lost 6 bases and J lost 3; bases outside the gene matches: 8. CDR3 length: 15 residues. As DNA, the CDR3 is TGTGCCAGCAGCCTGGGCAGGGGGATTGGAAACACCATATATTTT. It is translated as CASSLGRGIGNTIYF.

Regarding this clone: The same CDR3 arises from other DNA sequences in this sample as well. The chain uses TRBV9 and TRBJ2-7; 8 bases fit TRBD1. CDR3 length: 14 residues. The junction had 2 bases not matched to a gene; V was cut back by 0 bases and J by 3 bases. CDR1 SGDLS and CDR2 YYNGEE come from the germline V gene. CDR3 sequence: CASSVGDRGYEQYF. CDR3 sequence (DNA): TGTGCCAGCAGCGTAGGAGACAGGGGCTACGAGCAGTACTTC.

The chain uses TRBV28 and TRBJ2-1, with D possibly TRBD2 on 5 matching bases. CDR1 is MDHEN and CDR2 is SYDVKM in the germline V gene. The V and J ends lost 3 bases and 8 bases respectively, with 5 bases between them. The CDR3 runs to 11 residues. This chain's CDR3 is CASSFSDEQFF. The DNA of the CDR3 is TGTGCCAGCAGTTTTAGCGATGAGCAGTTCTTC.

The gene calls are TRBV30 and TRBJ2-5; 10 bases agree with TRBD2. Germline V gives CDR1 GTSNPN, CDR2 SVGIG (reference sequence). Losses at the gene ends were 7 bases for V and 1 base for J; bases not matched to a gene: 3. The CDR3 spans 13 residues. The CDR3 protein is CASRLAGQETQYF. In DNA, the CDR3 is TGTGCCTCCAGACTAGCGGGCCAAGAGACCCAGTACTTC. Combining the CDR3 with reference TRBV30 and TRBJ2-5 gives the whole variable domain SQTIHQWPATLVQPVGSPLSLECTVEGTSNPNLYWYRQAAGRGLQLLFYSVGIGQISSEVPQNLSASRPQDRQFILSSKKLLLSDSGFYLCASRLAGQETQYFGPGTRLLVL.

The chain couples TRBV4-3 to TRBJ2-1; D is ambiguous. Germline assignment: CDR1 LGHNA and CDR2 YSLEER. The CDR3 is 13 residues long. The V and J ends lost 4 bases and 3 bases respectively, with 7 bases between them. The chain's CDR3 is CASSRVNYNEQFF. DNA of the CDR3: TGCGCCAGCAGCCGGGTTAACTACAATGAGCAGTTCTTC.

This chain connects TRBV5-8 to TRBJ1-1; D ambiguous. The CDR3 extends over 15 amino acids. V dropped 1 base and J dropped 2 bases, with 12 bases sitting between them. Germline V gene lookup returns CDR1 SGHTS and CDR2 YDEGEE. This chain's CDR3 is CASSLWRVSNTEAFF. The DNA of the CDR3 is TGTGCCAGCAGCTTGTGGAGGGTTTCTAACACTGAAGCTTTCTTT.

The genes are TRBV18 and TRBJ2-1; 8 bases are a match to TRBD1. This CDR3 contains 17 residues. Germline lookup yields CDR1 KGHSH and CDR2 LQKENI. J lost 0 bases, V lost 2 bases, and 6 bases had no gene match. The CDR3 is CASSPKGTGGSYNEQFF. CDR3 bases: TGTGCCAGCTCACCAAAGGGGACAGGCGGCTCCTACAATGAGCAGTTCTTC.

The genes are TRBV4-2 and TRBJ2-6; the D gene is possibly TRBD2 (5 bases). The V end lost 0 bases, the J end lost 0 bases, and 6 bases lay between the germline ends. CDR3 size: 16 residues. CDR1 LGHNA and CDR2 YNFKEQ come from the germline V gene. CDR3 DNA sequence: TGTGCCAGCAGCCAAGAAAGCGGCTCTGGGGCCAACGTCCTGACTTTC. It encodes CASSQESGSGANVLTF.

The rearrangement joins TRBV7-9 to TRBJ2-5; 9 bases fit TRBD1. The CDR3 is 16 amino acids. Germline CDR1 is SEHNR and CDR2 is FQNEAQ (reference sequence). With 4 bases clipped from V and 2 bases from J, the junction kept 8 bases outside the gene matches. This chain's CDR3 is CASSSKNRGLQETQYF. The CDR3 DNA is TGTGCCAGCAGCTCAAAGAACAGGGGGCTACAAGAGACCCAGTACTTC.

The rearrangement uses TRBV27 and TRBJ2-2; D is tentatively TRBD1 or TRBD2 (6 bases each). This CDR3 region has 21 residues. The germline CDR1 and CDR2 sequences are MNHEY and SMNVEV (reference sequence). Trimming shortened V by 6 bases and J by 8 bases, and 37 bases separated the two germline ends. In nucleotides, the CDR3 is TGTGCCAGCAGCCAACGCCCCCGCGACAGTCTCCTACGGGGGCTAAGAGGGGAGCTGTTTTTT. It encodes CASSQRPRDSLLRGLRGELFF.